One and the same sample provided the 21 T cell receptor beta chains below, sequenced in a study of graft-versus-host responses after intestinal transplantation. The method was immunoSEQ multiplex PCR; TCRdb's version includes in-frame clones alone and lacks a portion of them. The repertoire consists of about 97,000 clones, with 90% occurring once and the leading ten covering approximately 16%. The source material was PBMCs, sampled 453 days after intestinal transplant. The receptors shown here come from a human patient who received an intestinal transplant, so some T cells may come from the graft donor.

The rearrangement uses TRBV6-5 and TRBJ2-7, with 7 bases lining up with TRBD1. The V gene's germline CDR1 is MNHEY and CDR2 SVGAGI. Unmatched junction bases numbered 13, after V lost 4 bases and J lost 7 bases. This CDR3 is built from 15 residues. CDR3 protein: CASSSGTQGRREQYF. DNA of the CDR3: TGTGCCAGCAGTTCAGGGACACAGGGGCGACGAGAGCAGTACTTC.

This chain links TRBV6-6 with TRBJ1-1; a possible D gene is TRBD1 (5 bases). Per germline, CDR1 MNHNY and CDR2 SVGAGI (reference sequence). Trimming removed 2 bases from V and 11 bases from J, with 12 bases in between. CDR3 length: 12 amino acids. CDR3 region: CASSYPPPGAFF. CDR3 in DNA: TGTGCCAGCAGTTACCCACCCCCAGGGGCTTTCTTT.

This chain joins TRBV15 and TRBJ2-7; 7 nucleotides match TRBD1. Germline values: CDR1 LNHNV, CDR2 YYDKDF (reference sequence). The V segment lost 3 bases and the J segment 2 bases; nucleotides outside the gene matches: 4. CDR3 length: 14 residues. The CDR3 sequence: CATSSRDRTYEQYF. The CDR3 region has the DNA TGTGCCACCAGCAGCCGGGACAGAACCTACGAGCAGTACTTC.

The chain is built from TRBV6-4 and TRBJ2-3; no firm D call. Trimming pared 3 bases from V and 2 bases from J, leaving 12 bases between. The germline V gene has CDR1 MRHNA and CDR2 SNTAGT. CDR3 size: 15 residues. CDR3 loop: CASSEGHSPTDTQYF. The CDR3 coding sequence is TGTGCCAGCAGTGAAGGTCACAGTCCCACAGATACGCAGTATTTT.

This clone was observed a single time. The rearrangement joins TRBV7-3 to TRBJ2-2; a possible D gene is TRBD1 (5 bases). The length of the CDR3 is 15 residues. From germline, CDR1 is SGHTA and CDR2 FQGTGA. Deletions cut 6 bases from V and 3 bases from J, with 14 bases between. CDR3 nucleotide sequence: TGTGCCAGCAGATTGACCGACAGAGACACCGGGGAGCTGTTTTTT. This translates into CASRLTDRDTGELFF.

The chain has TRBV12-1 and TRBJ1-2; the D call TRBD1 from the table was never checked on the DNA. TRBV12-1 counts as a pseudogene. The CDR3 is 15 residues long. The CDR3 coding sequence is TGTGCCAGCAGCTTTGACGACAGGGATTCGGCTGGCTACACCTTC. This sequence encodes CASSFDDRDSAGYTF.

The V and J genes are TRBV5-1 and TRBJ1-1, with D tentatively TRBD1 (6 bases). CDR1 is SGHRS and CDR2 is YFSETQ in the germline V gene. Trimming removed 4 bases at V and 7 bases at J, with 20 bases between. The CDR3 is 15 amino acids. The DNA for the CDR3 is TGCGCCAGCAGCCCTGGGGGGCCAGCCTCCAGTGAAGCTTTCTTT. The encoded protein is CASSPGGPASSEAFF.

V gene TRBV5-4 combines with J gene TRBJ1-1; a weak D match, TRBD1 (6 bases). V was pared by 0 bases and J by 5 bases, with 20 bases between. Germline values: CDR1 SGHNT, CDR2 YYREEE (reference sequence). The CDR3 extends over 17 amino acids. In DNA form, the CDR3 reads TGTGCCAGCAGCTTGGGATGGGGGCAGGGGAGGCGGACTGAAGCTTTCTTT. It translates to CASSLGWGQGRRTEAFF.

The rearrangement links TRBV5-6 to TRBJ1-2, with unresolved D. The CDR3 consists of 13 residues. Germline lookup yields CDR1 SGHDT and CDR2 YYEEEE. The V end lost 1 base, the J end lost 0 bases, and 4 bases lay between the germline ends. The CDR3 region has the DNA TGTGCCAGCAGCTTGAACTCTAACTATGGCTACACCTTC. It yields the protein CASSLNSNYGYTF.

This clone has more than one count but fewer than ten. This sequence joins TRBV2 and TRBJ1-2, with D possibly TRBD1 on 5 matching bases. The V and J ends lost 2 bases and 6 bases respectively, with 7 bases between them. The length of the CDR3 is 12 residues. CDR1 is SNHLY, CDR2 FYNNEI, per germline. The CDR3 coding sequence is TGTGCCAGCAGTGAAACAGGAGATGGCTACACCTTC. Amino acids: CASSETGDGYTF. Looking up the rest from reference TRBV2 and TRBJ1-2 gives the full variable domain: EPEVTQTPSHQVTQMGQEVILRCVPISNHLYFYWYRQILGQKVEFLVSFYNNEISEKSEIFDDQFSVERPDGSNFTLKIRSTKLEDSAMYFCASSETGDGYTFGSGTRLTVV.

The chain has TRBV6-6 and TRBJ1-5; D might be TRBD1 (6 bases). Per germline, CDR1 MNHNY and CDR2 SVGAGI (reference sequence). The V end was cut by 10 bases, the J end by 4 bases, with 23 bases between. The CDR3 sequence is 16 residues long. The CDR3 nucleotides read TGTGCCACCCGAGCAGGGTTTGGGGGCCCGAATCAGCCCCAGCATTTT. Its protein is CATRAGFGGPNQPQHF.

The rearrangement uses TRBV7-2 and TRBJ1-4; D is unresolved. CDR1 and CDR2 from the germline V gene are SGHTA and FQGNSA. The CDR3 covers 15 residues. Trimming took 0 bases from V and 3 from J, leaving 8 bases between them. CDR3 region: CASSLALSPNEKLFF. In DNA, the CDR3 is TGTGCCAGCAGCTTAGCCCTAAGTCCTAATGAAAAACTGTTTTTT.

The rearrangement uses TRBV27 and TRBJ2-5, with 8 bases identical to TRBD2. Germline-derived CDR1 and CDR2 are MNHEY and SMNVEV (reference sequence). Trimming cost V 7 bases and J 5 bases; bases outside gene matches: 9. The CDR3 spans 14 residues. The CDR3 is CASMAGGISETQYF. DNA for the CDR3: TGTGCCAGCATGGCGGGGGGAATCTCCGAGACCCAGTACTTC.

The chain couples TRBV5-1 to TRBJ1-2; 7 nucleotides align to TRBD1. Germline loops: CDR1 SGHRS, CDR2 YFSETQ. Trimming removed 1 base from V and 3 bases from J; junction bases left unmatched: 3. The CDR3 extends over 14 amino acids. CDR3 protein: CASSLLTGDYGYTF. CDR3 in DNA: TGCGCCAGCAGCTTGTTAACAGGGGACTATGGCTACACCTTC.

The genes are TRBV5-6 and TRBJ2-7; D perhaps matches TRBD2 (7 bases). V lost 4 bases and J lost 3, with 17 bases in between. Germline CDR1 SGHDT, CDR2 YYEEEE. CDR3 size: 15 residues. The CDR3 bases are TGTGCCAGCAGCGTCCGCGGGGGCCATATCTACGAGCAGTACTTC. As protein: CASSVRGGHIYEQYF.

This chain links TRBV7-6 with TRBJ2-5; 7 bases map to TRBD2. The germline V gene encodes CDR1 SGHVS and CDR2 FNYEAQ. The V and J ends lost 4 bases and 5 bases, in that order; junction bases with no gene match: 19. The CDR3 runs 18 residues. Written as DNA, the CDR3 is TGTGCCAGCAGCTATATACAAGCTGGGGGGGGTTTAGTTGAGACCCAGTACTTC. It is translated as CASSYIQAGGGLVETQYF.

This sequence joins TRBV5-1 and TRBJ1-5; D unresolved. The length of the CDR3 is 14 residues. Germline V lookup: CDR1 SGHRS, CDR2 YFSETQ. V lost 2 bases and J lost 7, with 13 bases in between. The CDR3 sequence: CASSLSGVGQPQHF. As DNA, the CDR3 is TGCGCCAGCAGCTTATCCGGAGTGGGGCAGCCCCAGCATTTT.

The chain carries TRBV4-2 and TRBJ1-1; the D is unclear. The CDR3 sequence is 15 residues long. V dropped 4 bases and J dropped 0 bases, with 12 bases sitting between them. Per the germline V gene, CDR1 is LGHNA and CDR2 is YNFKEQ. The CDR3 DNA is TGTGCCAGCAGCCGAAACGACGCACTGAACACTGAAGCTTTCTTT. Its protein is CASSRNDALNTEAFF.

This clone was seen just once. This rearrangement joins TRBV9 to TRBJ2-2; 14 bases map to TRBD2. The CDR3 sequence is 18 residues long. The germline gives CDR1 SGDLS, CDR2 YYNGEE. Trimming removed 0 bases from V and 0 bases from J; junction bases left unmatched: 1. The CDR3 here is CASSVATSGGANTGELFF. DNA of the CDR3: TGTGCCAGCAGCGTAGCGACTAGCGGGGGGGCGAACACCGGGGAGCTGTTTTTT.

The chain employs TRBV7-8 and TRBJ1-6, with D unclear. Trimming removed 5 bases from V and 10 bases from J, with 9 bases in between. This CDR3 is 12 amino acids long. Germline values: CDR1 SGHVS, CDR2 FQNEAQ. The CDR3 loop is CASSPLASPLHF. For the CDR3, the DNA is TGTGCCAGCAGCCCCCTGGCGTCACCCCTCCACTTT.

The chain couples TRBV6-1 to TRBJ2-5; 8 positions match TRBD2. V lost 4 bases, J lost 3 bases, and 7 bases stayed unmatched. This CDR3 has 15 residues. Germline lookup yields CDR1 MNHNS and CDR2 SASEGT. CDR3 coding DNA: TGTGCCAGCAGTGGATTAGGACTAGCAGAAGAGACCCAGTACTTC. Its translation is CASSGLGLAEETQYF.